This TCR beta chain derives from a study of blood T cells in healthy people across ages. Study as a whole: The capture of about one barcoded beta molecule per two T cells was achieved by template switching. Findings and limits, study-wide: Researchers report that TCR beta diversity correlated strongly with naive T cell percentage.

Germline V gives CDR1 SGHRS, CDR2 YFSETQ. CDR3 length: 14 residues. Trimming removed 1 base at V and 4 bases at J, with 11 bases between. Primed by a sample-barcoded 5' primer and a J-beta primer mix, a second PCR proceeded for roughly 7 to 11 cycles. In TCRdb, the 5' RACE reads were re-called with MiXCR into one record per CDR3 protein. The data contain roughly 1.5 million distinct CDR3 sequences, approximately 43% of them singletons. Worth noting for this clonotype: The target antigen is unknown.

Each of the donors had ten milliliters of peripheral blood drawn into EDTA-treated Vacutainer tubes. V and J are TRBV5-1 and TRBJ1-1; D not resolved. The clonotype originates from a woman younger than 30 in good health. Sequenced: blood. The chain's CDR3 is CASSLISEGTEAFF. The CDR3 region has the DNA TGCGCCAGCAGCTTGATTTCGGAGGGCACTGAAGCTTTCTTT.